This TCR beta chain was profiled in a study of CD4 T cells in relation to SARS-CoV-2 and coronaviruses. About the study: Of the patients, fewer than 10 were male, 4 female, two Hispanic.

V dropped 4 bases and J dropped 1 base, with 13 bases sitting between them. Germline V CDR1 and CDR2: SGHTA, FQGNSA. The CDR3 contains 16 residues. The table came from immunoSEQ multiplex PCR; TCRdb's copy has only in-frame clones and leaves some out. The table has around 54,000 clones, around 92% seen once. The sample was naive CD4+ T cells from PBMCs. Subset meaning: naive CD4+ T cells isolated by negative enrichment. This clonotype originated in an adult with COVID-19. This chain uses TRBV7-2 with TRBJ2-2, with D maybe TRBD1 (7 bases). CDR3 nucleotides: TGTGCCAGCAGCTACCAGGGGGGCCAGAACACCGGGGAGCTGTTTTTT. This codes for CASSYQGGQNTGELFF. Filled out from reference TRBV7-2 and TRBJ2-2, the complete variable domain reads GAGVSQSPSNKVTEKGKDVELRCDPISGHTALYWYRQSLGQGLEFLIYFQGNSAPDKSGLPSDRFSAERTGGSVSTLTIQRTQQEDSAVYLCASSYQGGQNTGELFFGEGSRLTVL.